This passage covers 14 T cell receptor beta chains from one sample sequenced in a study of a mutant IDH1 vaccine in newly diagnosed glioma (dated by TCRdb to the early 2020s). Sample time point, as interpreted from the label and publication: week 35, safety follow-up. A 20-mer mutant IDH1 peptide at 300 micrograms in Montanide made up each vaccine dose, which was injected subcutaneously together with topical imiquimod. Antigens for these TCRs are unknown. Library method: the immunoSEQ multiplex PCR assay. TCRdb holds this immuneACCESS table with in-frame rearrangements only. Some clones are missing; in checked studies, unresolved V genes explain under half, and the rest has no known cause. The sample records over 65,000 clones, roughly 84% of which are singletons. The ten largest clones add up to less than 15% of the sample. The sample here was PBMCs, taken from a glioma patient whose treatment included an IDH1 peptide vaccine. Receptor source: a young man with glioma.

The chain uses TRBV6-5 and TRBJ2-7; D gene unclear. Germline lookup yields CDR1 MNHEY and CDR2 SVGAGI. V lost 8 bases to trimming and J lost 2 bases, with 7 bases between them. CDR3 length: 11 residues. This CDR3 is CASGLAYEQYF. Written as DNA, the CDR3 is TGTGCCAGCGGGCTAGCCTACGAGCAGTACTTC.

The CDR3 nucleotides read TGTGCCAGCAGCGGCGACTCCAATGAGCAGTTCTTC. This sequence encodes CASSGDSNEQFF. The V and J genes are TRBV7-9 and TRBJ2-1, with D unresolved. This CDR3 is built from 12 residues. The V end was cut by 5 bases, the J end by 6 bases, with 8 bases between. Germline V lookup: CDR1 SEHNR, CDR2 FQNEAQ (reference sequence).

This chain joins TRBV19 and TRBJ1-6; 8 bases agree with TRBD1. The CDR3 has 15 residues. CDR1 is LNHDA, CDR2 SQIVND, per germline (reference sequence). After removal of 4 bases from V and 5 bases from J, the junction contained 4 bases not matched to a gene. CDR3 bases: TGTGCCAGTAGTAAGGACAGGGCCCATAATTCACCCCTCCACTTT. The encoded protein is CASSKDRAHNSPLHF.

The gene calls are TRBV4-3 and TRBJ1-2; 7 bases map to TRBD1. Germline CDR1 LGHNA, CDR2 YSLEER. The CDR3 totals 15 residues. The V gene end was trimmed by 4 bases and the J gene end by 8 bases; junction bases not matched to a gene: 13. CDR3 DNA sequence: TGCGCCAGCAGCCCTTTTCTGGGGACAGCGTTGGGCTACACCTTC. Amino acid sequence: CASSPFLGTALGYTF.

The chain links TRBV18 to TRBJ2-7; TRBD1 matches at 7 bases. The CDR3 length is 14 residues. The ends lost 5 bases at V and 0 bases at J; junction bases unmatched: 4. Germline CDR1 KGHSH, CDR2 LQKENI. CDR3 protein: CASSVTGISYEQYF. The DNA of the CDR3 is TGTGCCAGCTCAGTGACAGGGATCTCCTACGAGCAGTACTTC.

The chain links TRBV6-5 to TRBJ1-3; 8 positions agree with TRBD1. CDR1 MNHEY and CDR2 SVGAGI come from the germline V gene. V lost 7 bases to trimming and J lost 3 bases; unmatched junction nucleotides: 5. CDR3 length: 14 amino acids. CDR3 in amino acids: CASIQGVNGNTIYF. As DNA, the CDR3 is TGTGCCAGCATACAGGGGGTCAATGGAAACACCATATATTTT.

The rearrangement joins TRBV7-2 to TRBJ1-4; no firm D call. Germline CDR1 and CDR2: SGHTA and FQGNSA. The CDR3 spans 14 residues. V gave up 1 base and J gave up 8 bases, with 11 bases separating them. The CDR3 region is CASSLGGVREKLFF. Written as DNA, the CDR3 is TGTGCCAGCAGCTTAGGTGGGGTTCGGGAAAAACTGTTTTTT.

This CDR3 is CASSLTGQGRAAEAFF. CDR3 bases: TGTGCCAGCAGTTTAACGGGACAGGGCCGGGCGGCTGAAGCTTTCTTT. This chain connects TRBV28 to TRBJ1-1, with 9 bases fitting TRBD1. This CDR3 is 16 amino acids long. V shed 2 bases, J shed 6 bases, and the junction held 10 bases outside the gene matches. Germline loops: CDR1 MDHEN, CDR2 SYDVKM.

The chain links TRBV7-2 to TRBJ1-2; D is unclear. Germline V gene sequence: CDR1 SGHTA, CDR2 FQGNSA. V dropped 5 bases and J dropped 4 bases, with 17 bases sitting between them. The CDR3 has 15 amino acids. In DNA, the CDR3 is TGTGCCAGCAGCCATATGGTAGTCTCGGGCTATGGCTACACCTTC. Its protein is CASSHMVVSGYGYTF.

The V and J genes are TRBV18 and TRBJ2-7, with TRBD2 as a possible D gene (5 bases). CDR3 length: 13 residues. Trimming left V 2 bases short and J 7 bases short, with 12 bases between. CDR1 is KGHSH and CDR2 is LQKENI in the germline V gene. The CDR3 region is CASSPGPGREQYF. CDR3 in DNA: TGTGCCAGCTCACCAGGACCGGGAAGGGAGCAGTACTTC.

The chain carries TRBV7-9 and TRBJ2-1; 7 nucleotides match TRBD1. Losses at the gene ends were 0 bases for V and 7 bases for J; bases not matched to a gene: 9. Germline V lookup: CDR1 SEHNR, CDR2 FQNEAQ (reference sequence). CDR3 length: 16 amino acids. CDR3 region: CASSLATGVRINEQFF. The CDR3 DNA reads TGTGCCAGCAGCTTAGCAACAGGGGTGCGGATAAATGAGCAGTTCTTC.

The rearrangement uses TRBV7-9 and TRBJ2-7; no firm D call. Trimming cost V 5 bases and J 2 bases, with 7 bases left between them. CDR1 is SEHNR and CDR2 is FQNEAQ in the germline V gene (reference sequence). CDR3 size: 12 residues. The CDR3 is CASSKVTYEQYF. As DNA, the CDR3 is TGTGCCAGCAGCAAGGTGACCTACGAGCAGTACTTC. Based on the CDR3 plus reference TRBV7-9 and TRBJ2-7, the full variable domain is DTGVSQNPRHKITKRGQNVTFRCDPISEHNRLYWYRQTLGQGPEFLTYFQNEAQLEKSRLLSDRFSAERPKGSFSTLEIQRTEQGDSAMYLCASSKVTYEQYFGPGTRLTVT.

The chain uses TRBV19 and TRBJ2-1, with D perhaps given as TRBD1 or TRBD2 (5 bases each). Germline V lookup: CDR1 LNHDA, CDR2 SQIVND (reference sequence). The CDR3 totals 15 residues. Trimming shortened V by 3 bases and J by 6 bases, and 15 bases separated the two germline ends. Here the CDR3 DNA reads TGTGCCAGTAGTATCCCGGGACCCCCAGGCAATGAGCAGTTCTTC. The encoded protein is CASSIPGPPGNEQFF.

A few counts support this clone. The chain uses TRBV28 and TRBJ2-2; 8 nucleotides agree with TRBD2. The CDR3 sequence is 16 residues long. Trimming took 4 bases from V and 4 from J; bases not matched to a gene: 8. Germline assignment: CDR1 MDHEN and CDR2 SYDVKM. CDR3 nucleotides: TGTGCCAGCAGTTGGGATGGACTAGCAGGCACCGGGGAGCTGTTTTTT. It is translated as CASSWDGLAGTGELFF.